This is a list of T cell receptor beta chains from one sample in a study of Ad26.COV2.S vaccination and SARS-CoV-2 variants. The repertoire was sequenced with immunoSEQ multiplex PCR; TCRdb's copy has only in-frame clones and lacks some. Of approximately 90,000 clones listed, around 82% were seen once; the top ten hold more than 15%. The sequencing here drew on peripheral blood, taken after recovery from COVID-19. These receptors were collected from a human donor who had recovered from COVID-19. CDR3s include the opening cysteine and the closing phenylalanine or tryptophan. A D gene is named only where the DNA matches it firmly. A clone size is listed for some rows: how often the clone was seen (once, few, many), or a class if it is expanded.

d_gene,abundance,j_gene,v_gene,CDR3aa,CDR3nt
-,-,TRBJ2-7,TRBV7-9,CASSQRDEIYEQYF,TGTGCCAGCAGCCAACGGGACGAAATCTACGAGCAGTACTTC
TRBD2,once,TRBJ2-1,TRBV11-3,CASSPQTSVSEQFF,TGTGCCAGCAGCCCCCAGACTAGCGTGAGTGAGCAGTTCTTC
-,-,TRBJ1-2,TRBV3-1/TRBV3-2,CASSQDGRGYTF,TGTGCCAGCAGCCAAGATGGGAGAGGCTACACCTTC
-,-,TRBJ1-2,TRBV28,CASERGGVLHGYTF,TGTGCCAGCGAGAGGGGGGGCGTTTTGCATGGCTACACCTTC
-,-,TRBJ2-7,TRBV6-6,CASSYSTRAYEQYF,TGTGCCAGCAGTTATTCAACTCGGGCCTACGAGCAGTACTTC
-,-,TRBJ1-5,TRBV19,CASSIPQTGDQPQHF,TGTGCCAGTAGTATCCCGCAGACAGGAGATCAGCCCCAGCATTTT
-,few,TRBJ1-4,TRBV11-3,CASSLGRSNEKLFF,TGTGCCAGCAGCTTAGGACGGTCAAATGAAAAACTGTTTTTT
-,-,TRBJ2-1,TRBV7-9,CASSLGGEQFF,TGTGCCAGCAGCCTGGGGGGTGAGCAGTTCTTC
TRBD2,-,TRBJ2-7,TRBV6-1,CASSERVREAAYEQYF,TGTGCCAGCAGTGAACGGGTGCGGGAGGCGGCCTACGAGCAGTACTTC
TRBD1,-,TRBJ2-2,TRBV7-2,CASSTQGQVTGELFF,TGTGCCAGCAGCACACAAGGACAGGTTACAGGGGAGCTGTTTTTT
-,-,TRBJ2-1,TRBV21-1,CASSKPQRVPSYNEQFF,TGTGCCAGCAGCAAACCCCAGCGGGTCCCCTCCTACAATGAGCAGTTCTTC
TRBD1,once,TRBJ1-4,TRBV28,CASRTGGEEKLFF,TGTGCCAGCCGGACAGGGGGGGAAGAAAAACTGTTTTTT
-,-,TRBJ2-7,TRBV5-1,CASSLEAGPYEQYF,TGCGCCAGCAGCTTGGAGGCGGGTCCCTACGAGCAGTACTTC
-,-,TRBJ2-7,TRBV9,CASSVTLSDEQYF,TGTGCCAGCAGCGTGACATTATCGGACGAGCAGTACTTC
TRBD1,-,TRBJ2-2,TRBV3-1/TRBV3-2,CASSRTMGQGARGGELFF,TGTGCCAGCAGCCGAACTATGGGACAGGGGGCGAGGGGCGGGGAGCTGTTTTTT
-,few,TRBJ1-6,TRBV6-4,CASSDGGTNSPLHF,TGTGCCAGCAGTGACGGGGGTACGAATTCACCCCTCCACTTT
-,-,TRBJ2-7,TRBV28,CASSLEGLETAYEQYF,TGTGCCAGCAGTTTAGAGGGACTCGAAACCGCCTACGAGCAGTACTTC
TRBD1,-,TRBJ1-1,TRBV20-1,CSASRDRVDTEAFF,TGCAGTGCTAGTAGGGACAGGGTGGACACTGAAGCTTTCTTT
-,-,TRBJ2-7,TRBV28,CASGPEGQYF,TGTGCCAGCGGCCCGGAGGGGCAGTACTTC
-,-,TRBJ2-3,TRBV19,CASSIPGGSADTQYF,TGTGCCAGTAGTATTCCAGGAGGGTCGGCAGATACGCAGTATTTT
TRBD1,-,TRBJ2-7,TRBV9,CASSVDQGASYEQYF,TGTGCCAGCAGCGTAGATCAGGGGGCTAGTTACGAGCAGTACTTC
-,few,TRBJ1-2,TRBV12-3/TRBV12-4,CASTLDRNYGYTF,TGTGCCAGCACCCTGGACCGAAACTATGGCTACACCTTC
-,once,TRBJ2-1,TRBV27,CASSLSRVNEQFF,TGTGCCAGCAGTTTAAGCAGGGTCAATGAGCAGTTCTTC
-,-,TRBJ2-2,TRBV7-9,CASSSREEGGELFF,TGTGCCAGCAGCTCCAGGGAGGAGGGCGGGGAGCTGTTTTTT
TRBD2,-,TRBJ2-3,TRBV7-9,CASSTSGNTDTQYF,TGTGCCAGCAGCACTAGCGGCAACACAGATACGCAGTATTTT
TRBD2,-,TRBJ2-5,TRBV13,CASSARTSDETQYF,TGTGCCAGCAGCGCCCGGACTAGCGATGAGACCCAGTACTTC
-,-,TRBJ2-3,TRBV5-5,CASSLSGQIGTDTQYF,TGTGCCAGCAGCTTGAGTGGCCAGATCGGCACAGATACGCAGTATTTT
-,-,TRBJ1-2,TRBV5-5,CASSTAKGGYTF,TGTGCCAGCAGCACCGCCAAGGGGGGCTACACCTTC
TRBD1,-,TRBJ2-2,TRBV6-2/TRBV6-3,CASSGLRDRGAGELFF,TGTGCCAGCAGCGGACTAAGGGACAGGGGGGCCGGGGAGCTGTTTTTT
-,-,TRBJ2-1,TRBV11-3,CASSLRRGSPLLF,TGTGCCAGCAGCTTAAGGAGAGGGAGCCCGCTTCTCTTC
-,-,TRBJ2-3,TRBV19,CASSTSGGKRGSDTQYF,TGTGCCAGTAGTACTTCCGGGGGAAAAAGGGGATCAGATACGCAGTATTTT
-,-,TRBJ1-1,TRBV14,CASSQDSTEAFF,TGTGCCAGCAGCCAAGATAGCACTGAAGCTTTCTTT
-,-,TRBJ1-4,TRBV5-4,CASSLAGPNEKLFF,TGTGCCAGCAGCTTGGCCGGGCCTAATGAAAAACTGTTTTTT
TRBD2,-,TRBJ2-1,TRBV28,CASSLQGGRMVEQFF,TGTGCCAGCAGCCTCCAAGGCGGGAGGATGGTTGAGCAGTTCTTC
TRBD2,-,TRBJ2-1,TRBV19,CASSISSGLFNEQFF,TGTGCCAGTAGTATCTCTAGCGGTCTATTCAATGAGCAGTTCTTC
TRBD1,-,TRBJ1-1,TRBV7-6,CASSLGQKNTEAFF,TGTGCCAGCAGCTTGGGACAGAAGAACACTGAAGCTTTCTTT
-,once,TRBJ1-6,TRBV4-2,CASSQDADGRHSPLHF,TGTGCCAGCAGCCAAGACGCCGACGGACGACATTCACCCCTCCACTTT
-,few,TRBJ1-1,TRBV5-1,CASSLGMNTEAFF,TGCGCCAGCAGCTTGGGAATGAACACTGAAGCTTTCTTT
-,-,TRBJ1-3,TRBV11-3,CASSLGGPRGNTIYF,TGTGCCAGCAGCTTAGGAGGGCCCCGCGGGAACACCATATATTTT
-,few,TRBJ2-7,TRBV7-2,CASSLDGKGSYEQYF,TGTGCCAGCAGCTTAGACGGAAAGGGCTCCTACGAGCAGTACTTC
TRBD1,-,TRBJ2-1,TRBV2,CASSRDRGGEQFF,TGTGCCAGCAGCCGGGACAGGGGTGGTGAGCAGTTCTTC
-,-,TRBJ1-2,TRBV28,CASSLSGNLYGYTF,TGTGCCAGCAGTTTATCCGGGAATCTCTATGGCTACACCTTC
TRBD2,-,TRBJ2-1,TRBV10-2,CASSPPSRSGGPNEQFF,TGCGCCAGCAGTCCACCTAGCAGGTCGGGAGGGCCCAATGAGCAGTTCTTC
TRBD2,-,TRBJ2-3,TRBV18,CASSPLAGVRDTQYF,TGTGCCAGCTCACCCCTAGCGGGAGTACGAGATACGCAGTATTTT
TRBD1,-,TRBJ2-1,TRBV6-5,CASKRTGVGEQFF,TGTGCCAGCAAGAGGACAGGGGTGGGCGAGCAGTTCTTC